The present entry profiles one T cell receptor beta chain with its context. This clone's antigen is unknown. It has no much larger one-base neighbor in the sample; base qualities were not kept. This specimen comes from a study of CD8 T cells in Susac syndrome (dated by TCRdb to the late 2010s). With regard to the full study: Among the sequenced Susac syndrome patients, about 6 had clinically active disease and 8 or 9 were in clinical remission. At blood withdrawal, Susac syndrome patients were therapy-naive, treated with corticosteroids (with IVIg additionally given to some), or treated with IVIg alone. Repertoire sequencing was used to test whether CD8+ T cell activation and differentiation in Susac syndrome was antigen driven.

Peripheral blood CD8+ and CD4+ T cells from healthy donors, Susac syndrome patients and multiple sclerosis patients were profiled using high-throughput TCR beta sequencing. The Susac syndrome patients fulfilled recently defined diagnostic criteria for definite or probable disease. Bulk CD8+ and CD4+ T cells were purified by magnetic negative isolation, whereas CD8+ TEMRA cells were enriched by FACS. Blood was drawn into EDTA tubes, processed within 24 hours, and PBMCs were isolated by density gradient centrifugation. PBMCs intended for TCR sequencing were cryopreserved in liquid nitrogen and thawed later in a water bath at 37 degrees C. Purity of sorted or isolated CD4+, CD8+ and CD8+ TEMRA cells was at least 90%. RNA was extracted using the RNeasy kit, and about 0.5 to 1 ug of the RNA was reverse transcribed with random hexamers. TCR beta CDR3 regions were amplified with the immunoSEQ multiplex PCR assay covering 54 Vbeta and 13 Jbeta segments. PCR amplification bias was corrected by using a synthetic template baseline for primer optimization and computational correction. The authors' analysis ran thus. Reads were annotated to V, D and J genes according to IMGT and were analyzed with immunoSEQ Analyzer, with only productive sequences retained. Clonality was computed as one minus Shannon entropy normalized by log2 of the number of productive unique sequences. For each patient and control, public and private clones were evaluated among the 100 most prevalent clones. Clones were defined as Susac-specific when absent from the healthy and MS cohorts, from fewer than 1,300 published viral clones and from other ImmuneACCESS disease sequences. The public reads were reprocessed in TCRdb via fastp at Q25 and MiXCR, keeping in-frame beta chains. Records with the same CDR3 protein are collapsed into one entry carrying the most frequent genes and DNA. TCRdb, not the authors, supplied the V and J calls. Present in this sample are roughly 100,000 distinct CDR3 sequences, around 94% of which were seen just once. 0.3% of the sample belongs to the ten largest clones.

Results and caveats for the whole study, not just this receptor: The TCR sequencing and HLA analysis was acknowledged to have included a relatively small number of individuals. The CD4+ T cell repertoire of patients with Susac syndrome showed no detectable clonal expansion.

Clipping removes 6 bases from V and 4 bases from J, with 7 as the unmatched junction base count. There are 14 amino acids in the CDR3, from cysteine to phenylalanine inclusive. Here the CDR3 DNA is all that survives: 42 bases in frame from base 1. The germline V gene (reference sequence) supplies CDR1 DFQATT and CDR2 SNEGSKA. Material for sequencing was CD4+ T cells from PBMCs. The V and J genes are TRBV20-1 and TRBJ1-4, with 8 bases aligning to TRBD1. The clonotype comes from a human donor with Susac syndrome. At the DNA level, the sequence is TGCAGTGCAACAGGGGGGGGAGGTAATGAAAAACTGTTTTTT. This sequence encodes CSATGGGGNEKLFF.